This TCR beta chain was captured by sequencing in a study of blood T cell repertoires in COVID-19. J gave up 5 bases and V 2 bases, and 6 bases lay outside the gene matches. The CDR3 is 16 amino acids. From germline, CDR1 is KGHSH and CDR2 LQKENI. Data came from immunoSEQ multiplex PCR; TCRdb stores just in-frame clones and leaves some out. The table shows 400,000 or so clones, with 80% to 90% occurring only once. The chain couples TRBV18 to TRBJ2-2; 9 bases align to TRBD1. Specimen: PBMCs or T cells enriched from blood (not recorded which). The source is a man aged 25-45 years who had recovered from COVID-19. The CDR3 DNA follows: TGTGCCAGCTCACCAGAACAGGGGGCTCGGACCGGGGAGCTGTTTTTT. It translates to CASSPEQGARTGELFF.